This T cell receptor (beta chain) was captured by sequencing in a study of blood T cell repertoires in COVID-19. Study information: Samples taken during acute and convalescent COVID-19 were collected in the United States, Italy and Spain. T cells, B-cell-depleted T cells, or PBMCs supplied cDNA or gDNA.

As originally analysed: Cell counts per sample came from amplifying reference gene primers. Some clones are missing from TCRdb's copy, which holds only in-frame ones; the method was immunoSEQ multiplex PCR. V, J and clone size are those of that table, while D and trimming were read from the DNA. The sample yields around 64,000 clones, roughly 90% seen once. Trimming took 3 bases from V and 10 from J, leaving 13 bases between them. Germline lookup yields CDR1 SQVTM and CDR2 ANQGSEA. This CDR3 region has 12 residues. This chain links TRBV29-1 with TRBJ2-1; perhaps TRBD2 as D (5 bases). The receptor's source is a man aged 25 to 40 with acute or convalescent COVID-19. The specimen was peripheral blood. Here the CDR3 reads CSVDRPSGEQFF. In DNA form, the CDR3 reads TGCAGCGTTGATCGACCGTCGGGGGAGCAGTTCTTC.